This TCR beta chain appears in the sequencing data of a study of identifying expanded T cells in peripheral blood. Notes on the study in general: Across healthy donors, higher total template counts meant significantly greater approximately two-week count variance. Technical replicates showed around 1.3 changed clones; around two weeks approximately 15; four weeks 19.

Of note for this clone: Its antigen is currently unknown.

The method was immunoSEQ multiplex PCR; TCRdb's version includes in-frame clones alone and lacks a portion of them. The profile shows tens of thousands of clones, approximately 88% of them singletons. This CDR3 has 15 residues. Germline V lookup: CDR1 GTSNPN, CDR2 SVGIG (reference sequence). V lost 4 bases to trimming and J lost 2 bases, with 17 bases between them. During the collection period, no donor immune events like infections were recorded. Sequenced: blood. The chain carries TRBV30 and TRBJ2-5; either TRBD1 or TRBD2 may fit D (6 bases each). The clonotype comes from a person between 18 and 69 years old in good health. The CDR3 nucleotides are TGTGCCTGGAATCCGAGGGGGGTACTTCAAGAGACCCAGTACTTC. Protein sequence: CAWNPRGVLQETQYF.